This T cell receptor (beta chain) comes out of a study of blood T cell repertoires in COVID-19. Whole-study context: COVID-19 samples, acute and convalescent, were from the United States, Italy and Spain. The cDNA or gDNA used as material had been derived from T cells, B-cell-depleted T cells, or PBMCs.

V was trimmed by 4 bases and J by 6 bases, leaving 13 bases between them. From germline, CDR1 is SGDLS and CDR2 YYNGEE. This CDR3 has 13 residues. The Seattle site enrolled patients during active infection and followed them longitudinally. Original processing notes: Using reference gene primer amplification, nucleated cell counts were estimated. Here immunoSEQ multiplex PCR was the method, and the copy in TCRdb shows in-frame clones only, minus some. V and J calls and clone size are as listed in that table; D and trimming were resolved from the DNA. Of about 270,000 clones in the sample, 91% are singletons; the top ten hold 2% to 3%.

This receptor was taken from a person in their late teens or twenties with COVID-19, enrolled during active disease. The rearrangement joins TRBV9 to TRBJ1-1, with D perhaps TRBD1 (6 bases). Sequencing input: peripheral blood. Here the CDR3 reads CASSFGTPAEAFF. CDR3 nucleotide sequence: TGTGCCAGCAGCTTCGGGACACCGGCTGAAGCTTTCTTT.